This is a list of T cell receptor beta chains from one sample in a study of blood T cell repertoires in COVID-19. Only in-frame clones appear in the TCRdb table, and some are missing; sequencing was by immunoSEQ multiplex PCR. Found here are 70,000 to 90,000 clones, around 79% of them singletons; the top ten hold more than 20%. Sequencing input: peripheral blood. The receptors originated from a human donor in a cohort sampled during active COVID-19. CDR3s leave out the opening cysteine and the closing phenylalanine or tryptophan.

v_call | cdr3_aa
TRBV3-1/TRBV3-2 | ASSQGFQGSAGELF
TRBV12-3/TRBV12-4 | AILGRDYT
TRBV13 | ASSPRPTGGMTEAF
TRBV6-6 | ASSYSPGTSYEQY
TRBV6-5 | ASSRTSPGELF
TRBV6-5 | ASSYSTGGEKLF
TRBV18 | ASSPQRVEFNEKLF
TRBV7-8 | ASSPKAGANTGELF
TRBV19 | ASRPTGQLTYEQY
TRBV19 | ASTDRGRGQPQH
TRBV21-1 | ASSKEGTPAQY
TRBV4-1 | ASSQDGLRGGYEQY
TRBV5-1 | ASSVGVAGGNEQF
TRBV29-1 | SVGGTRGTDTQY
TRBV5-1 | ASSSTSGNEQF
TRBV10-1 | ASSRLAGGNRELF
TRBV6-2/TRBV6-3 | ASSYLLPLEGELF
TRBV7-9 | ASSATRTSGSPIETQY
TRBV28 | ASSLFFQFQGAYGYT
TRBV24-1 | ATSAGQGDTDTQY
TRBV7-9 | ASRQSQGHDEQF
TRBV9 | ASSVDASTYEQY
TRBV4-1 | ASSGRQGTNTDTQY
TRBV30 | AWGTGPSNEKLF
TRBV2 | ASSPTTDTQY
TRBV5-1 | ASSLGTGVYNEQF
TRBV25-1 | ASSAYGTGETQY
TRBV20-1 | SASAGRGYNEQF
TRBV5-1 | ASSLGLAGEVETQY
TRBV19 | ASSIGSRGAYEQY
TRBV19 | ASTQSGAATSGRAGEQF
TRBV9 | ATSEGGSPQETQY
TRBV6-2/TRBV6-3 | ASSSGQIDEQY
TRBV5-8 | ASSLVGRTQETQY
TRBV7-2 | ASSASGTGAVWGGYT
TRBV27 | ASRGQGQPSGANVLT
TRBV7-2 | ASSLARGSETQY
TRBV29-1 | SVDPGKNIQY
TRBV5-4 | ASSSPGYNEQF
TRBV7-8 | ASSLDEGQANEKLF
TRBV6-5 | ASRLAGVNEQF
TRBV29-1 | SVRGGADEKLF
TRBV4-1 | ASSHLGRLVEQF
TRBV29-1 | SGRDEQFGELF
TRBV15 | ATTLGQGAHEQF
TRBV27 | ASSPWRAGGSPGTQY
TRBV24-1 | ATSPGPYSGNTIY
TRBV2 | ASMSRGSYNEQF
TRBV30 | AWSMNSGVGGYT
TRBV7-2 | ASSPGLVLRELF
TRBV10-3 | AISTRTSGRGTYNEQF
TRBV28 | ASSFPADGSYEQY